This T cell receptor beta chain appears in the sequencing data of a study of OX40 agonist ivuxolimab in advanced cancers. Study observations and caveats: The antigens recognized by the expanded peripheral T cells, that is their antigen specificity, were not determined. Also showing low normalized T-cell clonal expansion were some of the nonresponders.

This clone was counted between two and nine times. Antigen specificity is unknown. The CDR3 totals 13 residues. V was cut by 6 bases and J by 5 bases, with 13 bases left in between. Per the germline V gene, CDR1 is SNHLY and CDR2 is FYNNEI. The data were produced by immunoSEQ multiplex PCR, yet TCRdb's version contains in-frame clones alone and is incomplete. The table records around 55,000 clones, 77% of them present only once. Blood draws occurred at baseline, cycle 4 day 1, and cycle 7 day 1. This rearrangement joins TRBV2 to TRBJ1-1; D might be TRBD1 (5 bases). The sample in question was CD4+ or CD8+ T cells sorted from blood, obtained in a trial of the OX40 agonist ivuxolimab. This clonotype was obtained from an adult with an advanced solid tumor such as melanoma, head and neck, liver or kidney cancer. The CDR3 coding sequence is TGTGCCAGCAGGGTAACGGGGGGTACTGAAGCTTTCTTT. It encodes CASRVTGGTEAFF.